Shown below are 26 T cell receptor beta chains from a single sample sequenced in a study of cytomegalovirus exposure and HLA in healthy donors. The PCR was carried out with 60 Vbeta primers and 13 Jbeta primers. TCRdb's table, derived via immunoSEQ multiplex PCR, lists solely in-frame clones and lacks some. The table has roughly 150,000 clones, about 79% seen once. Sequenced input: PBMCs. The receptors derive from a male donor in good health and CMV-seronegative.

This chain uses TRBV5-6 with TRBJ1-5; no reliable D call. The CDR3 consists of 14 residues. Per germline, CDR1 SGHDT and CDR2 YYEEEE. Trimming left V 4 bases short and J 0 bases short, with 8 bases between. CDR3: CASSPRGSNQPQHF. The CDR3 bases are TGTGCCAGCAGCCCTCGGGGTAGCAATCAGCCCCAGCATTTT.

This clone came up a few times. The chain uses TRBV7-6 and TRBJ2-7; D is possibly TRBD1 (5 bases). From germline, CDR1 is SGHVS and CDR2 FNYEAQ. Trimming cost V 2 bases and J 0 bases, with 11 bases left between them. The CDR3 extends over 15 amino acids. CDR3 coding DNA: TGTGCCAGCAGCTTAAGGGGTTCGGTCTCCTACGAGCAGTACTTC. This gives the protein CASSLRGSVSYEQYF.

The sample holds a few counts of this clone. The genes are TRBV9 and TRBJ1-6, with TRBD1 as a possible D gene (6 bases). V gave up 0 bases and J gave up 7 bases, with 11 bases separating them. Germline V gene data show CDR1 as SGDLS and CDR2 as YYNGEE. This CDR3 comprises 15 residues. The CDR3 protein is CASSVEQGNNSPLHF. In DNA, the CDR3 is TGTGCCAGCAGCGTAGAGCAGGGGAACAATTCACCCCTCCACTTT.

The chain combines TRBV18 with TRBJ2-3; 9 bases match TRBD1. The J segment lost 5 bases and the V segment lost 2 bases, leaving 8 bases of the junction unmatched. Germline V gene sequence: CDR1 KGHSH, CDR2 LQKENI. The CDR3 loop spans 16 amino acids. This chain's CDR3 is CASSPNGATGGDTQYF. The CDR3 bases are TGTGCCAGCTCACCAAATGGGGCGACAGGGGGAGATACGCAGTATTTT.

CDR3 residues: CASSPKGGNYGYTF. The CDR3 DNA reads as TGTGCCAGTAGTCCCAAGGGGGGGAACTATGGCTACACCTTC. This chain links TRBV19 with TRBJ1-2; D perhaps matches TRBD1 (6 bases). This CDR3 has 14 residues. V lost 5 bases to trimming and J lost 2 bases, with 12 bases between them. Germline V gene data show CDR1 as LNHDA and CDR2 as SQIVND (reference sequence).

The chain has TRBV30 and TRBJ2-1; 8 bases line up with TRBD2. The CDR3 has 15 amino acids. J lost 3 bases, V lost 2 bases, and 6 bases had no gene match. Germline lookup yields CDR1 GTSNPN and CDR2 SVGIG (reference sequence). CDR3 amino acids: CAWSPGTSNYNEQFF. The CDR3 region has the DNA TGTGCCTGGAGTCCCGGGACTAGTAACTACAATGAGCAGTTCTTC.

This clone occurred a few times. The chain combines TRBV6-1 with TRBJ2-5; tentatively, D is TRBD2 (7 bases). Germline CDR1 is MNHNS and CDR2 is SASEGT. The CDR3 sequence is 14 residues long. Trimming stripped 6 bases from V and 4 bases from J, with 15 bases between. The CDR3 nucleotides read TGTGCCAGCAGGCCGCGGGGGCGCGGAGAGACCCAGTACTTC. Translation gives CASRPRGRGETQYF.

The rearrangement joins TRBV21-1 to TRBJ2-1; TRBD1 is the table's D call, not checked against the DNA. TRBV21-1 is described as a pseudogene. This CDR3 has 14 amino acids. In DNA, the CDR3 is TGTGCCAGCAAGTACCGGGACAGGGTCAATGAGCAGTTCTTC. Its translation: CASKYRDRVNEQFF.

V gene TRBV18 combines with J gene TRBJ2-4, with a weak D call TRBD2 (5 bases). The length of the CDR3 is 15 residues. V was cut by 3 bases and J by 0 bases, with 9 bases left in between. Germline V CDR1 and CDR2: KGHSH, LQKENI. The CDR3 reads CASSPGLLAKNIQYF. The CDR3 DNA reads as TGTGCCAGCTCACCTGGACTGCTAGCCAAAAACATTCAGTACTTC.

CDR3 protein: CASSSFGGGPQHF. CDR3 sequence (DNA): TGTGCCAGCAGTTCATTCGGGGGGGGGCCCCAGCATTTT. The chain has TRBV6-5 and TRBJ1-5; D perhaps matches TRBD1 (5 bases). This CDR3 spans 13 amino acids. V was shortened by 4 bases and J by 9 bases, with 13 bases between the two germline ends. Germline CDR1 MNHEY, CDR2 SVGAGI.

CDR3 loop: CASRYQGTNTEAFF. As DNA, the CDR3 is TGTGCCAGCAGGTATCAGGGTACGAACACTGAAGCTTTCTTT. The gene calls are TRBV25-1 and TRBJ1-1; D possibly corresponds to TRBD1 (5 bases). Deletions cut 6 bases from V and 1 base from J, with 12 bases between. The CDR3 is 14 amino acids. CDR1 and CDR2 from the germline V gene are MGHDK and SYGVNS. The variable domain in full, completed from reference TRBV25-1 and TRBJ1-1, reads EADIYQTPRYLVIGTGKKITLECSQTMGHDKMYWYQQDPGMELHLIHYSYGVNSTEKGDLSSESTVSRIRTEHFPLTLESARPSHTSQYLCASRYQGTNTEAFFGQGTRLTVV.

The V and J genes are TRBV11-3 and TRBJ2-1; 7 bases align to TRBD1. The length of the CDR3 is 14 residues. V shed 4 bases, J shed 4 bases, and the junction held 4 bases outside the gene matches. Germline V CDR1 and CDR2: SGHNT, YENEEA. The CDR3 DNA reads TGTGCCAGCAGCTCGACAGGGTATTACAATGAGCAGTTCTTC. The encoded protein is CASSSTGYYNEQFF. The full variable domain, its missing parts supplied by reference TRBV11-3 and TRBJ2-1, is EAGVVQSPRYKIIEKKQPVAFWCNPISGHNTLYWYLQNLGQGPELLIRYENEEAVDDSQLPKDRFSAERLKGVDSTLKIQPAELGDSAVYLCASSSTGYYNEQFFGPGTRLTVL.

The chain recombines TRBV5-1 with TRBJ2-2; 11 bases are a match to TRBD2. Germline CDR1 is SGHRS and CDR2 is YFSETQ. V shed 6 bases, J shed 7 bases, and the junction held 8 bases outside the gene matches. CDR3 length equals 15 residues. Here the CDR3 reads CASKETSGNSGELFF. The DNA of the CDR3 is TGCGCCAGCAAGGAGACTAGCGGGAATAGCGGGGAGCTGTTTTTT.

This clone was recorded a few times. This chain joins TRBV7-9 and TRBJ1-2, with 12 bases lining up with TRBD1. Unmatched junction bases numbered 11, after V lost 6 bases and J lost 3 bases. This CDR3 is 17 amino acids long. The V gene's germline CDR1 is SEHNR and CDR2 FQNEAQ (reference sequence). CDR3: CASRHPGQGASDYGYTF. DNA of the CDR3: TGTGCCAGCAGACACCCGGGACAGGGGGCGTCGGACTATGGCTACACCTTC.

The V call is TRBV5-6, the J call TRBJ2-7; 7 positions agree with TRBD1. J lost 1 base, V lost 5 bases, and 3 bases had no gene match. From germline, CDR1 is SGHDT and CDR2 YYEEEE. This CDR3 has 13 amino acids. CDR3 residues: CASRPGQSYEQYF. Written as DNA, the CDR3 is TGTGCCAGCAGACCGGGACAGTCCTACGAGCAGTACTTC.

The chain links TRBV7-9 to TRBJ2-1; 7 bases line up with TRBD2. The J segment lost 2 bases and the V segment lost 6 bases, leaving 4 bases of the junction unmatched. Looked up from germline, CDR1 is SEHNR and CDR2 is FQNEAQ (reference sequence). CDR3 length: 14 amino acids. This CDR3 reads CASRGGRAYNEQFF. The DNA of the CDR3 is TGTGCCAGCAGGGGAGGGCGGGCCTACAATGAGCAGTTCTTC.

The chain is built from TRBV6-1 and TRBJ1-2; perhaps TRBD1 as D (6 bases). Germline lookup yields CDR1 MNHNS and CDR2 SASEGT. The V gene lost 5 bases and the J gene lost 3 bases, with 10 bases spanning the gap. The CDR3 has 13 amino acids. For the CDR3, the DNA is TGTGCCAGCAGTCGGGACACGGACTATGGCTACACCTTC. Amino acids: CASSRDTDYGYTF.

The chain couples TRBV27 to TRBJ1-5, with D tentatively TRBD1 (6 bases). Per germline, CDR1 MNHEY and CDR2 SMNVEV (reference sequence). V was shortened by 6 bases and J by 4 bases, with 16 bases between the two germline ends. The CDR3 consists of 15 residues. The CDR3 DNA follows: TGTGCCAGCAGCCCACACGCAGGGGCAAATCAGCCCCAGCATTTT. Its translation is CASSPHAGANQPQHF.

This chain connects TRBV19 to TRBJ1-5; TRBD1 is a possible D gene (5 bases). CDR3 length equals 14 residues. V gave up 4 bases and J gave up 1 base, with 8 bases separating them. Germline CDR1 reads LNHDA; CDR2 reads SQIVND (reference sequence). The CDR3 spells CASSNQGSNQPQHF. The CDR3 DNA follows: TGTGCCAGTAGTAATCAGGGAAGCAATCAGCCCCAGCATTTT.

CDR3 protein: CASSLGAPYEQYF. The DNA of the CDR3 is TGTGCCAGCAGCTTAGGGGCCCCCTACGAGCAGTACTTC. V usage is TRBV7-8 and J usage is TRBJ2-7; D not certain. Per the germline V gene, CDR1 is SGHVS and CDR2 is FQNEAQ. V was shortened by 1 base and J by 2 bases, with 6 bases between the two germline ends. This CDR3 has 13 residues.

The rearrangement links TRBV9 to TRBJ1-6, with TRBD1 as a possible D gene (5 bases). The CDR3 covers 14 residues. Between the trimmed V and J ends, which lost 5 bases and 6 bases, there was a span of 12 bases. CDR1 SGDLS and CDR2 YYNGEE come from the germline V gene. In DNA form, the CDR3 reads TGTGCCAGCAGAGGAGACAGTGTTAATTCACCCCTCCACTTT. Its translation is CASRGDSVNSPLHF.

J is TRBJ1-3 and V is TRBV16; D possibly corresponds to TRBD1 (5 bases). CDR3 size: 14 residues. V was shortened by 5 bases and J by 2 bases, with 10 bases between the two germline ends. Germline loops: CDR1 KGHSY, CDR2 FQNENV. DNA for the CDR3: TGTGCCAGCAGCGGTCAGGGTGCTGGAAACACCATATATTTT. This sequence encodes CASSGQGAGNTIYF.

The V gene is TRBV5-5, the J gene TRBJ2-7; a possible D gene is TRBD1 (6 bases). The V and J ends lost 4 bases and 6 bases respectively, with 20 bases between them. Germline V gene sequence: CDR1 SGHKS, CDR2 YYEKEE (reference sequence). This CDR3 comprises 15 residues. The CDR3 nucleotides are TGTGCCAGCAGCCCCCTGGGGGCAGGGCTTCTCGAGCAGTACTTC. Protein product: CASSPLGAGLLEQYF.

The J gene is TRBJ2-5, the V gene TRBV9, with 10 bases aligning to TRBD2. The V gene end was trimmed by 4 bases and the J gene end by 1 base; junction bases not matched to a gene: 4. The germline V gene encodes CDR1 SGDLS and CDR2 YYNGEE. The CDR3 sequence is 15 residues long. DNA of the CDR3: TGTGCCAGCAGCCTAGCGGGGGTGGGCCAAGAGACCCAGTACTTC. This codes for CASSLAGVGQETQYF.

The chain has TRBV11-1 and TRBJ1-1; no clear D. CDR1 is SGHAT, CDR2 FQDESV, per germline (reference sequence). The CDR3 totals 13 residues. V dropped 3 bases and J dropped 1 base, with 6 bases sitting between them. The CDR3 sequence: CASSLNRNTEAFF. Written as DNA, the CDR3 is TGTGCCAGCAGCTTGAACAGGAACACTGAAGCTTTCTTT.

The chain combines TRBV5-4 with TRBJ1-1, with D possibly matching TRBD1 (6 bases). The germline gives CDR1 SGHNT, CDR2 YYREEE (reference sequence). Trimming took 5 bases from V and 2 from J, leaving 16 bases between them. CDR3 length equals 15 residues. The CDR3 bases are TGTGCCAGCAGTCCCACAGGGAACTATAACACTGAAGCTTTCTTT. The encoded protein is CASSPTGNYNTEAFF.